This T cell receptor (beta chain) was sequenced in a study of cytomegalovirus exposure and HLA in healthy donors. Looking at the study overall: Clustering assigned 70% to 85% of the 350 to 450 genotyped donors to the Caucasian-associated ancestry cluster. Notes on the study in general: After further analysis at a later stage, 16,951 TCR beta sequences were associated with HLA alleles at 0.05 false discovery rate. In a later analysis, TCR beta V- and J-gene trimming showed a link to a missense DCLRE1C variant.

A single count supports this clone. The target antigen is unknown. PCR involved 60 Vbeta and 13 Jbeta primers. Study processing details: In a later analysis, roughly 11 million of about 80 million unique beta chains occurred in at least two donors. Generated by immunoSEQ multiplex PCR, the TCRdb table keeps only in-frame clones and is missing some. The V and J calls and clone size come from that table; D and trimming were worked out from the DNA. Seen here are about 160,000 clones, 60% to 75% observed once, and the top ten hold 2.5% to 3%. The CDR3 has 14 residues. Losses at the gene ends were 5 bases for V and 5 bases for J; bases not matched to a gene: 6. CDR1 LGHNT and CDR2 FRNRAP come from the germline V gene.

The source of this sequence is a woman between 50 and 59 years old in good health and CMV-seropositive. Sequencing used PBMCs. This rearrangement joins TRBV12-5 to TRBJ1-3, with 7 bases aligning to TRBD1. The CDR3 loop reads CASGPGDSRNTIYF. The CDR3 bases are TGTGCTAGTGGTCCTGGGGACAGCAGAAACACCATATATTTT.